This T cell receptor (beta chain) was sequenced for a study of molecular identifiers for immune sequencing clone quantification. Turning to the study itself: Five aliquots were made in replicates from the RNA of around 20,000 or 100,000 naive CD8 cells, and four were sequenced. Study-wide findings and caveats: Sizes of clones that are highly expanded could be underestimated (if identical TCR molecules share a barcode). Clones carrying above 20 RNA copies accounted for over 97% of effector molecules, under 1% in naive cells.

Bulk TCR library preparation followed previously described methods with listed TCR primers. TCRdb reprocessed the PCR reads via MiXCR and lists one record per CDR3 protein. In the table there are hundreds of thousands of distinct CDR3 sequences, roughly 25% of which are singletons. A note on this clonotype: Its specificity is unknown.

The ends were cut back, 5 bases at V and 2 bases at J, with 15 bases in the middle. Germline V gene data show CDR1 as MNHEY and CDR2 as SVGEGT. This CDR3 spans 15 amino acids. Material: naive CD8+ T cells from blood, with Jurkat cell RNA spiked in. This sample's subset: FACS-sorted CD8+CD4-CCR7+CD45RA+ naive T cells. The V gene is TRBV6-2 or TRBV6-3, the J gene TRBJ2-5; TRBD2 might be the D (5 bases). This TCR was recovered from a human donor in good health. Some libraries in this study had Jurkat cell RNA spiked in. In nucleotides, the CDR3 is TGTGCCAGCAGTAACCAAGCCGGGAATCAAGAGACCCAGTACTTC. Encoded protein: CASSNQAGNQETQYF.